These T cell receptor beta chains were read from a single sample in a study of blood T cells in healthy people across ages. TCRdb itself ran the 5' RACE reads through MiXCR, one entry per CDR3 protein. The sample lists fewer than 750,000 distinct CDR3 sequences, 45% to 55% occurring once. Specimen: blood. The receptors stem from an elderly man in good health. Both conserved end residues are part of each CDR3. Fields, in order: clone size, V gene, J gene, D gene, CDR3 protein, CDR3 DNA. The D gene is left open where the match is weak. Some rows mark clone size as missing; the rest say once, few, many or name a class of expanded clone.

>NA|TRBV20-1|TRBJ1-5|NA
CSASPGTDQPQHF
TGCAGTGCTAGTCCGGGAACAGATCAGCCCCAGCATTTT
>NA|TRBV11-3|TRBJ2-7|NA
CASSFISGGQRSYEQYF
TGTGCCAGCAGCTTTATATCCGGTGGGCAGAGGTCCTACGAGCAGTACTTC
>few|TRBV5-1|TRBJ2-1|NA
CASSWGRERTFSNEQFF
TGCGCCAGCAGCTGGGGTAGGGAGCGAACCTTCAGCAATGAGCAGTTCTTC
>few|TRBV28|TRBJ2-4|NA
CASRPDRIQNIQYF
TGTGCCAGCAGGCCCGACAGGATTCAAAACATTCAGTACTTC
>NA|TRBV12-3/TRBV12-4|TRBJ2-7|NA
CASSFTGPRYSHYEQYF
TGTGCCAGCAGTTTTACAGGGCCACGTTACTCACACTACGAGCAGTACTTC
>many|TRBV6-5|TRBJ2-2|NA
CASSYLIPRELFF
TGTGCCAGCAGTTACCTCATCCCAAGGGAGCTGTTTTTT
>NA|TRBV7-2|TRBJ2-6|NA
CASTTRFSGANVLTF
TGTGCCAGCACCACGCGGTTCTCTGGGGCCAACGTCCTGACTTTC
>few|TRBV29-1|TRBJ2-3|NA
CSVEGLDTQYF
TGCAGCGTTGAAGGGTTGGATACGCAGTATTTT
>NA|TRBV20-1|TRBJ2-5|TRBD2
CSAKLSGLAKMQETQYF
TGCAGTGCTAAATTATCCGGACTAGCTAAGATGCAAGAGACCCAGTACTTC
>few|TRBV4-1|TRBJ2-4|TRBD2
CASSQDPAGGLAKNIQYF
TGCGCCAGCAGCCAAGATCCAGCGGGAGGACTAGCCAAAAACATTCAGTACTTC
>NA|TRBV7-9|TRBJ2-7|NA
CASSHRVGDSDYNEQYF
TGTGCCAGCAGCCACAGAGTAGGCGACAGTGACTACAATGAGCAGTACTTC
>few|TRBV20-1|TRBJ2-1|NA
CSAGRKIYEQFF
TGCAGTGCTGGGAGGAAGATCTATGAGCAGTTCTTC
>NA|TRBV9|TRBJ2-1|NA
CASSTQYREQFF
TGTGCCAGCAGCACTCAATACAGGGAGCAGTTCTTC
>NA|TRBV5-1|TRBJ2-7|NA
CASIFRQESYEQYF
TGCGCCAGCATCTTTAGACAGGAGAGCTACGAGCAGTACTTC
>NA|TRBV10-3|TRBJ2-1|TRBD2
CAIWEPGLAGVGDEQFF
TGTGCCATTTGGGAGCCGGGACTAGCGGGAGTCGGGGATGAGCAGTTCTTC
>few|TRBV6-2/TRBV6-3|TRBJ2-4|TRBD2
CASSKGLGSNIQYF
TGTGCCAGCAGTAAGGGACTAGGGTCGAACATTCAGTACTTC
>many|TRBV6-6|TRBJ1-1|NA
CASSYSMNTEAFF
TGTGCCAGCAGTTACTCGATGAACACTGAAGCTTTCTTT
>NA|TRBV5-1|TRBJ2-7|TRBD1
CASSQPTGGAYNEQYF
TGCGCCAGCAGCCAACCGACAGGGGGCGCCTACAATGAGCAGTACTTC
>few|TRBV3-1|TRBJ2-1|NA
CASSPFPWREQFF
TGTGCCAGCAGCCCTTTTCCCTGGAGAGAGCAGTTCTTC
>NA|TRBV3-1|TRBJ2-7|NA
CASSAAVGGSEQYF
TGTGCCAGCAGCGCGGCGGTGGGCGGTTCGGAGCAGTACTTC
>few|TRBV20-1|TRBJ2-7|NA
CSARRRGYEQYF
TGCAGTGCTAGACGCCGGGGCTACGAGCAGTACTTC
>NA|TRBV20-1|TRBJ2-1|NA
CSARDAVPGIYDEQFF
TGCAGTGCTAGAGATGCCGTCCCTGGGATTTATGATGAGCAGTTCTTC
>few|TRBV6-6|TRBJ1-5|NA
CASSSEATAQHF
TGTGCCAGCAGTTCCGAGGCCACGGCCCAGCATTTT
>few|TRBV29-1|TRBJ2-3|NA
CSVDAGEDTQYF
TGCAGCGTTGATGCCGGTGAAGATACGCAGTATTTT
>once|TRBV7-2|TRBJ2-3|NA
CASGLASPDRHAISTDTQYF
TGTGCCAGCGGCTTAGCTTCCCCCGACAGGCACGCAATAAGCACAGATACGCAGTATTTT
>NA|TRBV11-2|TRBJ2-1|NA
CASSKGPPYNEQFF
TGTGCCAGCAGCAAGGGTCCACCCTACAATGAGCAGTTCTTC